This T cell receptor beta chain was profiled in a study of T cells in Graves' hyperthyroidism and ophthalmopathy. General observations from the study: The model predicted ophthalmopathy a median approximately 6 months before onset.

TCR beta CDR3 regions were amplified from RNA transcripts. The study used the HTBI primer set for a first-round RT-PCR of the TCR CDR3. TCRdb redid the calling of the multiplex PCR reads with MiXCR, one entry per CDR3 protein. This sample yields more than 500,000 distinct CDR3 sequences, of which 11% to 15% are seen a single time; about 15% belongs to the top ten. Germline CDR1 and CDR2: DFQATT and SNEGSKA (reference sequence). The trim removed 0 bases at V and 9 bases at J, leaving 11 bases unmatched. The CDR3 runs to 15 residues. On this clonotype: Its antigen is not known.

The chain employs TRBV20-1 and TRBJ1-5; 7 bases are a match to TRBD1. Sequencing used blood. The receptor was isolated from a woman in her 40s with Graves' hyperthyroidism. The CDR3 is CSARDMSQGVAPQHF. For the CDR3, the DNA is TGCAGTGCTAGAGATATGAGTCAGGGGGTCGCGCCCCAGCATTTT.